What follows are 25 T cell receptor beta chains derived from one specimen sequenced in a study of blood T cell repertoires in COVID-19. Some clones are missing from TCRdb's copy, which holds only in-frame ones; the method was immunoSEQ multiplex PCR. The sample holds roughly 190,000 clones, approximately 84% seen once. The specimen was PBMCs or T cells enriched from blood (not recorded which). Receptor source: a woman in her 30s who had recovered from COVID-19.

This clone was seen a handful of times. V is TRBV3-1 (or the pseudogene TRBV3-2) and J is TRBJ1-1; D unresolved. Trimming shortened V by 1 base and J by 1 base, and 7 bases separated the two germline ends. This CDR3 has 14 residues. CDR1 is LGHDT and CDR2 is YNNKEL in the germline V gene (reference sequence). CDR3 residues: CASSQGAENTEAFF. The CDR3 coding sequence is TGTGCCAGCAGCCAAGGGGCAGAGAACACTGAAGCTTTCTTT.

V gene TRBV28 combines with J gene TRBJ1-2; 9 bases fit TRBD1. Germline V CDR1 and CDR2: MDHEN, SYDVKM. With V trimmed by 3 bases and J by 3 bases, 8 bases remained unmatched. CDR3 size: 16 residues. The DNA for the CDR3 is TGTGCCAGCAGTTTTTGGACAGGGGCTTCTCACTATGGCTACACCTTC. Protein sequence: CASSFWTGASHYGYTF.

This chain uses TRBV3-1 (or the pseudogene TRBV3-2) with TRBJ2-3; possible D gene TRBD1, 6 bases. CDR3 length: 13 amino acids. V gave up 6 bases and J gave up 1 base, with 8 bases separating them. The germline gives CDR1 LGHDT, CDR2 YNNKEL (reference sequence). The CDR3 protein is CASRRQGTDTQYF. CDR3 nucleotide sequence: TGTGCCAGCAGACGACAGGGCACAGATACGCAGTATTTT.

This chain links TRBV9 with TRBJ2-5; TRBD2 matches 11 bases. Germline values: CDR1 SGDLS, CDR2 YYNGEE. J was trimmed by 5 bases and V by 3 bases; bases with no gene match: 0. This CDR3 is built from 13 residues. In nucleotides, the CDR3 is TGTGCCAGCAGCGCTAGCGGGAGGGAGACCCAGTACTTC. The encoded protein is CASSASGRETQYF.

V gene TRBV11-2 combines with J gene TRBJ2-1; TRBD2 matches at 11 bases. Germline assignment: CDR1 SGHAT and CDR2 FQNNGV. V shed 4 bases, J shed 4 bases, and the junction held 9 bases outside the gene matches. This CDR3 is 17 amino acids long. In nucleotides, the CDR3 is TGTGCCAGCAGCTCCCCGGGACTAGCGGAACATTACAATGAGCAGTTCTTC. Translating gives CASSSPGLAEHYNEQFF.

The CDR3 protein is CASRGGVSYGYTF. CDR3 DNA: TGTGCCAGCAGGGGGGGGGTAAGCTATGGCTACACCTTC. This rearrangement joins TRBV12-3 or TRBV12-4 to TRBJ1-2; tentatively, D is TRBD1 (5 bases). V lost 6 bases, J lost 4 bases, and 12 bases lay in between. This CDR3 comprises 13 residues.

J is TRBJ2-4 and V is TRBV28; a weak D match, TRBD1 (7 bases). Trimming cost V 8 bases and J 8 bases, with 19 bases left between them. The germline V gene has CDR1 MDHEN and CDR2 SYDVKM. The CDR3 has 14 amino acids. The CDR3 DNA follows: TGTGCCAGCGCCCTCGGAGGGGGCTCATACATTCAGTACTTC. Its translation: CASALGGGSYIQYF.

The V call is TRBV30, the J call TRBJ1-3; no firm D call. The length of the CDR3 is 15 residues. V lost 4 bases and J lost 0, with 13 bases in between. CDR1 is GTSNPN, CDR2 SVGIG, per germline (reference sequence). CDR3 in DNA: TGTGCCTGGATTATGGCAGTAAGCTCTGGAAACACCATATATTTT. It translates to CAWIMAVSSGNTIYF.

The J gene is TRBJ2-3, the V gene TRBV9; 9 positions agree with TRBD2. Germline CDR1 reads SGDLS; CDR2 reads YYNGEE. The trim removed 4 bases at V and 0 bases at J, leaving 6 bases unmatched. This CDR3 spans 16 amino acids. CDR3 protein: CASSHRTSASTDTQYF. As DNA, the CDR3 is TGTGCCAGCAGCCACCGGACTAGCGCCAGCACAGATACGCAGTATTTT.

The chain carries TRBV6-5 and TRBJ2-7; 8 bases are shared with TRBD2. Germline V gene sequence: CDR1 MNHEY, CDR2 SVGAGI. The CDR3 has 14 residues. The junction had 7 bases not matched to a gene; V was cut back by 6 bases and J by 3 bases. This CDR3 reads CASRPSGGGYEQYV. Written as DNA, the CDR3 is TGTGCCAGCAGACCCTCGGGGGGGGGCTACGAGCAGTACGTC.

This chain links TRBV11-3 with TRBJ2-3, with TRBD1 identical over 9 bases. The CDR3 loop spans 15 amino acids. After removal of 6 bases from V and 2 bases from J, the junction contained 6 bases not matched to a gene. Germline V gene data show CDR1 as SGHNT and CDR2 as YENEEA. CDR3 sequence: CASSTGGGLTDTQYF. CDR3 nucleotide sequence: TGTGCCAGCAGTACAGGGGGCGGTCTCACAGATACGCAGTATTTT.

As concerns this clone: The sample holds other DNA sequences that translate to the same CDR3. Here the CDR3 DNA reads TGCGCCAGCAGCTTGGAAGGGGATAGCACAGATACGCAGTATTTT. It specifies CASSLEGDSTDTQYF. V is TRBV5-1 and J is TRBJ2-3; D is perhaps TRBD1 (5 bases). Trimming removed 0 bases from V and 0 bases from J, with 8 bases in between. Germline CDR1 reads SGHRS; CDR2 reads YFSETQ. There are 15 residues in the CDR3. The whole variable domain, filled in from reference TRBV5-1 and TRBJ2-3, reads KAGVTQTPRYLIKTRGQQVTLSCSPISGHRSVSWYQQTPGQGLQFLFEYFSETQRNKGNFPGRFSGRQFSNSRSEMNVSTLELGDSALYLCASSLEGDSTDTQYFGPGTRLTVL.

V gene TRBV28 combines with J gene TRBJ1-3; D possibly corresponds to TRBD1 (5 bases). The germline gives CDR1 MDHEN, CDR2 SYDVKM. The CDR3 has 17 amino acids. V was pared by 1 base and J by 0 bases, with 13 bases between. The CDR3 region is CASSLYGRAYSGNTIYF. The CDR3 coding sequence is TGTGCCAGCAGTTTATATGGCAGGGCCTACTCTGGAAACACCATATATTTT.

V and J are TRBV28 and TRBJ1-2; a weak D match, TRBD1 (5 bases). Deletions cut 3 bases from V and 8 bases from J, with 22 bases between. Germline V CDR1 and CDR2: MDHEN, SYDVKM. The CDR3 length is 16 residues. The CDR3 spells CASSFGAGSLLWGYTF. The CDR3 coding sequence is TGTGCCAGCAGTTTTGGGGCAGGTAGTCTCCTTTGGGGCTACACCTTC.

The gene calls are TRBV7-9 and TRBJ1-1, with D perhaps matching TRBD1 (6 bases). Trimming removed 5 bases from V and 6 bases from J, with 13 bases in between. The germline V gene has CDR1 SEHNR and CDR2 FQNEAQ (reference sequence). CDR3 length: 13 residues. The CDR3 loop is CASSPRGRAEAFF. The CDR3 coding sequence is TGTGCCAGCAGCCCCAGGGGACGGGCTGAAGCTTTCTTT.

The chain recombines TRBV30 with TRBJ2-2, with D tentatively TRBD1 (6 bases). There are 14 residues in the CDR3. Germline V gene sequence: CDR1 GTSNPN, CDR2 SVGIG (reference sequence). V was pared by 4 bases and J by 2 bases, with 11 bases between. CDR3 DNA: TGTGCCTGGACTAGGGGGATAAACACCGGGGAGCTGTTTTTT. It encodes CAWTRGINTGELFF.

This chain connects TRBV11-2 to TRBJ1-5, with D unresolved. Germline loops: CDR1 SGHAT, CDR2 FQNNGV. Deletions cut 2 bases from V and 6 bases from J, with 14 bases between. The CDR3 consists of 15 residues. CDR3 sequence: CASSLHPEGTQPQHF. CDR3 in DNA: TGTGCCAGCAGCTTACACCCGGAGGGAACTCAGCCCCAGCATTTT.

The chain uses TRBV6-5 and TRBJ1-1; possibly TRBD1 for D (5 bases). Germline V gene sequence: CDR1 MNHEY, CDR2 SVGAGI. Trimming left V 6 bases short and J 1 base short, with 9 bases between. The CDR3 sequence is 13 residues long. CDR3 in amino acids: CASSLTGNTEAFF. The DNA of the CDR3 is TGTGCCAGCAGCCTTACAGGGAACACTGAAGCTTTCTTT.

CDR3 in amino acids: CASSTRSGTGHNEQFF. The CDR3 nucleotides are TGTGCCAGCAGCACCCGCTCAGGGACAGGGCACAATGAGCAGTTCTTC. The chain carries TRBV7-9 and TRBJ2-1; TRBD1 matches at 9 bases. V lost 5 bases to trimming and J lost 5 bases; unmatched junction nucleotides: 10. The CDR3 covers 16 residues. Germline CDR1 reads SEHNR; CDR2 reads FQNEAQ (reference sequence).

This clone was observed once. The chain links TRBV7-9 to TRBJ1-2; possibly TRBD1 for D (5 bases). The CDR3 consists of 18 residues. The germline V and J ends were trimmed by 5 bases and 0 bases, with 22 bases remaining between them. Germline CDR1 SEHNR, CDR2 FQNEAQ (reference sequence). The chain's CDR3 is CASSLPRTKYGPNYGYTF. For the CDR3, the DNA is TGTGCCAGCAGCCTTCCCCGGACAAAGTATGGACCTAACTATGGCTACACCTTC.

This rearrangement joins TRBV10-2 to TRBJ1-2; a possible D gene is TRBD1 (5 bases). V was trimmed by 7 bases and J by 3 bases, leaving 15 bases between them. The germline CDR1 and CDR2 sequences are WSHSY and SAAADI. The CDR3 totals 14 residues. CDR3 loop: CASKGWGEHYGYTF. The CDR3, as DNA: TGCGCCAGCAAGGGGTGGGGGGAGCACTATGGCTACACCTTC.

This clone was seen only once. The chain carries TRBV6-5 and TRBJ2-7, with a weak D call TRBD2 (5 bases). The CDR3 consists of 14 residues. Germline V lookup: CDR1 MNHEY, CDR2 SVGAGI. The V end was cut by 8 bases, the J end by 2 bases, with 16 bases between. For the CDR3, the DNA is TGTGCCAGCGGGGTGAATAGGCGGGCCTACGAGCAGTACTTC. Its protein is CASGVNRRAYEQYF.

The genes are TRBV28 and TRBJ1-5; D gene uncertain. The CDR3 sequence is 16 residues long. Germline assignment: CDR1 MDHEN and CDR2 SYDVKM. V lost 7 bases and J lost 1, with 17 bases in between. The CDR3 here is CASNLRGDRSNQPQHF. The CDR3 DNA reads TGTGCCAGCAACCTCCGCGGAGACCGAAGCAATCAGCCCCAGCATTTT.

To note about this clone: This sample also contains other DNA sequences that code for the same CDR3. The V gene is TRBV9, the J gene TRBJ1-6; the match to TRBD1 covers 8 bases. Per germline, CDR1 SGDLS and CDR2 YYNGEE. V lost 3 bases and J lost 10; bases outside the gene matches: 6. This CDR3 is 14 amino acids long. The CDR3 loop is CASSAGQGGSPLHF. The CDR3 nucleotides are TGTGCCAGCAGCGCCGGACAGGGAGGGTCACCCCTCCACTTT.

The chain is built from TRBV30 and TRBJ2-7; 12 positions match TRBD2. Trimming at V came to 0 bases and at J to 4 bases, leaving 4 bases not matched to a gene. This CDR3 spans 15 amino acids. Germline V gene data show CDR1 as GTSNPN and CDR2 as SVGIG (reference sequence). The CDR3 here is CAWSVLAGGFYEQYV. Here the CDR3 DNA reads TGTGCCTGGAGTGTACTAGCGGGGGGATTTTACGAGCAGTACGTC.